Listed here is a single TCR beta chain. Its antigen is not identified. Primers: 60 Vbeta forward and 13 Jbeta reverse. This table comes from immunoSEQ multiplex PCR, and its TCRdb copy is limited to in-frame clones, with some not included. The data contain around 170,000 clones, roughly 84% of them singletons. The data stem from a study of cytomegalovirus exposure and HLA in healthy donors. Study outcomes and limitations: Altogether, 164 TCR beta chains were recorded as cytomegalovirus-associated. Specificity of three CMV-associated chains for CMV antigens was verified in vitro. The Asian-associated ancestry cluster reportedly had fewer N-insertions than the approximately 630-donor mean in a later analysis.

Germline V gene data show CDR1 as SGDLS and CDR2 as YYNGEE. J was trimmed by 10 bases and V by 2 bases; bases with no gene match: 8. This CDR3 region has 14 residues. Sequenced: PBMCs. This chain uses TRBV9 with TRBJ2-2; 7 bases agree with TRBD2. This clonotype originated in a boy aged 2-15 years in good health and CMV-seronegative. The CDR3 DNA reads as TGTGCCAGCAGCGTCGGCGACGGGACTACGGAGCTGTTTTTT. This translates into CASSVGDGTTELFF.